These 20 T cell receptor beta chains share one sample of origin, sequenced in a study of blood T cell repertoires in COVID-19. The table came from immunoSEQ multiplex PCR; TCRdb's copy has only in-frame clones and leaves some out. This sample carries 200,000 to 250,000 clones, roughly 85% of them seen once, and the ten largest clones take 3% to 4.5%. The sequenced material came from PBMCs or T cells enriched from blood (not recorded which). Receptors were obtained from a woman in her forties with acute COVID-19.

This clone was seen a handful of times. The chain is built from TRBV11-3 and TRBJ2-5; 8 nucleotides agree with TRBD2. This CDR3 has 15 amino acids. Unmatched junction bases numbered 14, after V lost 5 bases and J lost 9 bases. Germline CDR1 SGHNT, CDR2 YENEEA. CDR3 in DNA: TGTGCCAGCAGCACGGGGGGGGACCCTAGGAGGTCCCAGTACTTC. It is translated as CASSTGGDPRRSQYF. Supplemented by reference TRBV11-3 and TRBJ2-5, the full variable domain reads EAGVVQSPRYKIIEKKQPVAFWCNPISGHNTLYWYLQNLGQGPELLIRYENEEAVDDSQLPKDRFSAERLKGVDSTLKIQPAELGDSAVYLCASSTGGDPRRSQYFGPGTRLLVL.

The chain carries TRBV12-5 and TRBJ2-1; weak D call: TRBD2 (6 bases). V was clipped by 8 bases and J by 9 bases, with 20 bases between them. CDR3 length: 14 amino acids. CDR1 is LGHNT and CDR2 is FRNRAP in the germline V gene. CDR3 in amino acids: CASLGTRSRGEQFF. As DNA, the CDR3 is TGTGCTAGTCTAGGGACTCGATCGAGGGGTGAGCAGTTCTTC.

The gene calls are TRBV11-3 and TRBJ2-7; TRBD2 aligns across 15 bases. The CDR3 runs to 15 residues. Germline V gene sequence: CDR1 SGHNT, CDR2 YENEEA. V gave up 5 bases and J gave up 7 bases; unmatched junction bases: 6. CDR3: CASSTSGLAGGEQYF. CDR3 in DNA: TGTGCCAGCAGCACGTCGGGACTAGCGGGGGGAGAGCAGTACTTC.

The rearrangement joins TRBV5-1 to TRBJ1-1, with D perhaps matching TRBD1 (5 bases). The CDR3 consists of 14 residues. V was shortened by 4 bases and J by 8 bases, with 18 bases between the two germline ends. Germline-derived CDR1 and CDR2 are SGHRS and YFSETQ. The CDR3 reads CASSAAQGGAEAFF. CDR3 DNA: TGCGCCAGCAGCGCGGCTCAGGGTGGGGCGGAAGCTTTCTTT. The full variable domain, its missing parts supplied by reference TRBV5-1 and TRBJ1-1, is KAGVTQTPRYLIKTRGQQVTLSCSPISGHRSVSWYQQTPGQGLQFLFEYFSETQRNKGNFPGRFSGRQFSNSRSEMNVSTLELGDSALYLCASSAAQGGAEAFFGQGTRLTVV.

The chain recombines TRBV9 with TRBJ2-5; TRBD1 agrees at 11 bases. Germline V gene data show CDR1 as SGDLS and CDR2 as YYNGEE. Trimming cost V 7 bases and J 5 bases; bases outside gene matches: 4. This CDR3 is built from 13 residues. This CDR3 reads CASGQGALETQYF. The CDR3 DNA sequence: TGTGCCAGCGGACAGGGGGCCCTTGAGACCCAGTACTTC.

CDR3: CASSPPGQGYGYTF. DNA of the CDR3: TGTGCCAGCAGCCCTCCTGGACAGGGATATGGCTACACCTTC. V usage is TRBV11-2 and J usage is TRBJ1-2; TRBD1 matches 8 bases. The CDR3 totals 14 residues. Germline V gene data show CDR1 as SGHAT and CDR2 as FQNNGV. V was pared by 5 bases and J by 5 bases, with 7 bases of the junction left unmatched.

This chain connects TRBV30 to TRBJ2-1; TRBD2 matches 7 bases. J lost 9 bases, V lost 5 bases, and 13 bases had no gene match. In germline, CDR1 is GTSNPN, CDR2 SVGIG (reference sequence). This CDR3 region has 14 residues. Here the CDR3 reads CAWGPGLPGGEQFF. The CDR3 coding sequence is TGTGCCTGGGGCCCGGGACTCCCGGGGGGTGAGCAGTTCTTC.

The rearrangement uses TRBV9 and TRBJ2-1; no firm D call. Trimming removed 0 bases from V and 5 bases from J, with 9 bases in between. The CDR3 loop spans 14 amino acids. The germline CDR1 and CDR2 sequences are SGDLS and YYNGEE. CDR3 in DNA: TGTGCCAGCAGCGTAGTGCCAGATAACAATGAGCAGTTCTTC. It codes for CASSVVPDNNEQFF.

DNA for the CDR3: TGCGCCAGCAGCCAAGAGTCAGGGGTCTATGGCTACACCTTC. It is translated as CASSQESGVYGYTF. The V call is TRBV4-1, the J call TRBJ1-2; tentative D call: TRBD1 (6 bases). The CDR3 consists of 14 residues. The germline V and J ends were trimmed by 0 bases and 4 bases, with 9 bases remaining between them. Germline loops: CDR1 MGHRA, CDR2 YSYEKL.

This clone was seen once. The V gene is TRBV18, the J gene TRBJ1-2; 7 nucleotides align to TRBD1. Trimming at V came to 0 bases and at J to 0 bases, leaving 1 base not matched to a gene. CDR1 and CDR2 from the germline V gene are KGHSH and LQKENI. The CDR3 covers 15 residues. CDR3 sequence reads: CASSPPGQTNYGYTF. CDR3 bases: TGTGCCAGCTCACCACCGGGACAGACTAACTATGGCTACACCTTC.

The chain has TRBV5-4 and TRBJ2-1; 9 bases are a match to TRBD1. Trimming took 4 bases from V and 9 from J; bases not matched to a gene: 8. CDR3 length: 14 amino acids. Germline V gene data show CDR1 as SGHNT and CDR2 as YYREEE (reference sequence). The DNA for the CDR3 is TGTGCCAGCAGCCCGGACAGGGGTTTGGGTGAGCAGTTCTTC. Its translation: CASSPDRGLGEQFF.

The genes are TRBV10-3 and TRBJ2-5; the D gene is possibly TRBD2 (5 bases). There are 14 residues in the CDR3. Trimming cost V 3 bases and J 2 bases, with 10 bases left between them. Per germline, CDR1 ENHRY and CDR2 SYGVKD. The CDR3 loop reads CAISDGPGQETQYF. The CDR3 DNA follows: TGTGCCATCAGTGATGGTCCGGGACAAGAGACCCAGTACTTC.

This chain joins TRBV29-1 and TRBJ1-1; TRBD1 is a possible D gene (6 bases). The CDR3 contains 13 residues. The V gene lost 4 bases and the J gene lost 6 bases, with 15 bases spanning the gap. Germline CDR1 reads SQVTM; CDR2 reads ANQGSEA. The CDR3 sequence is CSVGAASGAEAFF. For the CDR3, the DNA is TGCAGCGTTGGGGCGGCTTCAGGGGCTGAAGCTTTCTTT. The complete variable domain, with remaining parts taken from reference TRBV29-1 and TRBJ1-1, reads SAVISQKPSRDICQRGTSLTIQCQVDSQVTMMFWYRQQPGQSLTLIATANQGSEATYESGFVIDKFPISRPNLTFSTLTVSNMSPEDSSIYLCSVGAASGAEAFFGQGTRLTVV.

Here the CDR3 reads CASSTLATTENEQFF. CDR3 coding DNA: TGTGCCAGTAGTACCTTAGCCACGACAGAGAATGAGCAGTTCTTC. This chain links TRBV19 with TRBJ2-1; D possibly corresponds to TRBD1 (5 bases). The CDR3 has 15 residues. The V gene's germline CDR1 is LNHDA and CDR2 SQIVND (reference sequence). Trimming shortened V by 4 bases and J by 7 bases, and 17 bases separated the two germline ends.

The rearrangement joins TRBV27 to TRBJ1-5; TRBD1 agrees at 7 bases. The CDR3 runs 16 residues. CDR1 is MNHEY and CDR2 is SMNVEV in the germline V gene (reference sequence). V lost 5 bases, J lost 0 bases, and 7 bases stayed unmatched. Here the CDR3 reads CASSTTGAYSNQPQHF. In nucleotides, the CDR3 is TGTGCCAGCAGTACTACAGGGGCATATAGCAATCAGCCCCAGCATTTT.

The rearrangement links TRBV7-8 to TRBJ2-4; the match to TRBD2 covers 7 bases. Looked up from germline, CDR1 is SGHVS and CDR2 is FQNEAQ. The CDR3 loop spans 16 amino acids. The ends lost 5 bases at V and 0 bases at J; junction bases unmatched: 7. CDR3 sequence: CASSLGRELAKNIQYF. DNA for the CDR3: TGTGCCAGCAGCCTGGGGAGGGAACTAGCCAAAAACATTCAGTACTTC.

The V gene is TRBV5-4, the J gene TRBJ1-4; no definite D call. With 5 bases removed from V and 0 bases from J, the gap between germline ends came to 17 bases. This CDR3 region has 17 residues. Germline CDR1 SGHNT, CDR2 YYREEE (reference sequence). CDR3 region: CASSRSTEPATNEKLFF. Here the CDR3 DNA reads TGTGCCAGCAGTCGGTCAACAGAGCCCGCAACTAATGAAAAACTGTTTTTT.

V is TRBV5-1 and J is TRBJ2-6, with 10 bases identical to TRBD1. Germline values: CDR1 SGHRS, CDR2 YFSETQ. The CDR3 loop spans 17 amino acids. Trimming removed 4 bases from V and 2 bases from J; junction bases left unmatched: 6. The CDR3 reads CASSEPGTGAGANVLTF. CDR3 coding DNA: TGCGCCAGCAGCGAGCCCGGGACAGGGGCTGGGGCCAACGTCCTGACTTTC.

The chain employs TRBV6-1 and TRBJ1-4, with unresolved D. Germline V gene data show CDR1 as MNHNS and CDR2 as SASEGT. The CDR3 is made up of 12 amino acids. Between the trimmed V and J ends, which lost 3 bases and 11 bases, there was a span of 10 bases. The DNA of the CDR3 is TGTGCCAGCAGTGACCGCACAGCTAAACTGTTTTTT. Protein sequence: CASSDRTAKLFF.

The rearrangement uses TRBV9 and TRBJ2-2; TRBD2 matches at 10 bases. This CDR3 has 14 amino acids. The germline CDR1 and CDR2 sequences are SGDLS and YYNGEE. Trimming took 3 bases from V and 7 from J; bases not matched to a gene: 3. CDR3 in amino acids: CASSERGGGGELFF. In nucleotides, the CDR3 is TGTGCCAGCAGCGAGCGGGGGGGCGGCGGGGAGCTGTTTTTT.